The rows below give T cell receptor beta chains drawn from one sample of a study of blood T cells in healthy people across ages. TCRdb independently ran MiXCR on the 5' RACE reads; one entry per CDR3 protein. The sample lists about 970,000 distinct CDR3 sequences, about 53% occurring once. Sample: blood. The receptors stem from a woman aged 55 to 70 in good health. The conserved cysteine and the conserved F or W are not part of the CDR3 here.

CDR3 protein: AISEWKEQF
J gene: TRBJ2-1
V gene: TRBV10-3

CDR3 protein: ASSSDGGSKSEQF
J gene: .
V gene: TRBV7-2

CDR3 protein: SVLVRTGAKNIQY
J gene: TRBJ2-4
V gene: TRBV29-1

CDR3 protein: ASSQAGGHTQY
J gene: TRBJ2-3
V gene: TRBV3-1

CDR3 protein: SVSPYNEQF
J gene: TRBJ2-1
V gene: TRBV29-1

CDR3 protein: SARDLAGNFREQY
J gene: .
V gene: TRBV20-1

CDR3 protein: ASSVSGLETQY
J gene: TRBJ2-5
V gene: TRBV4-2

CDR3 protein: ASSVRRPSLLMNTEAF
J gene: TRBJ1-1
V gene: TRBV19

CDR3 protein: ASKDRGYEQY
J gene: TRBJ2-7
V gene: TRBV3-1

CDR3 protein: ASEGGYEQY
J gene: TRBJ2-7
V gene: TRBV7-2

CDR3 protein: ASSSQKGRSYEQY
J gene: TRBJ2-7
V gene: TRBV7-2